These 23 T cell receptor beta chains came from one sample sequenced in a study of blood T cells in healthy people across ages. A second roughly 6 to 12 cycle PCR used barcoded and J-beta primers. TCRdb recomputed calls from the 5' RACE reads with MiXCR, one row per CDR3 protein. The sample consists of 540,000 or so distinct CDR3 sequences, roughly 28% of them appearing once. The specimen was blood. Receptors were obtained from a woman in her 70s in good health.

The rearrangement joins TRBV6-1 to TRBJ2-1; 7 nucleotides match TRBD1. The V gene end was trimmed by 6 bases and the J gene end by 3 bases; junction bases not matched to a gene: 2. There are 13 residues in the CDR3. Germline V gene data show CDR1 as MNHNS and CDR2 as SASEGT. The DNA of the CDR3 is TGTGCCAGCAGGGGGACAGACTACAATGAGCAGTTCTTC. This codes for CASRGTDYNEQFF.

The V gene is TRBV6-5, the J gene TRBJ1-2; 9 bases align to TRBD1. Per the germline V gene, CDR1 is MNHEY and CDR2 is SVGAGI. V gave up 4 bases and J gave up 3 bases; unmatched junction bases: 9. The CDR3 has 16 residues. CDR3 protein: CASSLTGTGSDYGYTF. The CDR3 DNA follows: TGTGCCAGCAGTTTGACCGGGACAGGGTCCGACTATGGCTACACCTTC.

The rearrangement links TRBV12-3 or TRBV12-4 to TRBJ2-3; 8 positions match TRBD1. There are 14 residues in the CDR3. Trimming cost V 5 bases and J 6 bases; bases outside gene matches: 7. This CDR3 reads CASSRMDRVDTQYF. For the CDR3, the DNA is TGTGCCAGCAGTCGTATGGACAGGGTGGATACGCAGTATTTT.

This clonotype was seen a handful of times. The chain links TRBV7-2 to TRBJ2-2, with D perhaps matching TRBD1 (5 bases). CDR3 length equals 15 residues. V dropped 4 bases and J dropped 4 bases, with 13 bases sitting between them. In germline, CDR1 is SGHTA, CDR2 FQGNSA. The CDR3 coding sequence is TGTGCCAGCAGCTCGCCGGTAGGGGTCACCGGGGAGCTGTTTTTT. Translation gives CASSSPVGVTGELFF.

The chain couples TRBV5-1 to TRBJ1-5; maybe TRBD1 (6 bases). Germline CDR1 is SGHRS and CDR2 is YFSETQ. The CDR3 has 15 amino acids. V dropped 4 bases and J dropped 1 base, with 12 bases sitting between them. Here the CDR3 reads CASSPDSRSNQPQHF. For the CDR3, the DNA is TGCGCCAGCAGCCCGGACAGCCGGAGCAATCAGCCCCAGCATTTT.

In its sample, this clonotype was seen a few times. The gene calls are TRBV20-1 and TRBJ1-1, with D possibly TRBD1 on 6 matching bases. The germline V gene has CDR1 DFQATT and CDR2 SNEGSKA (reference sequence). The CDR3 runs 12 residues. Trimming removed 1 base from V and 5 bases from J, with 8 bases in between. In DNA form, the CDR3 reads TGCAGTGCTAGAGGTAGGGGGACTGAAGCTTTCTTT. This gives the protein CSARGRGTEAFF.

This clonotype was counted at least ten times. The chain employs TRBV6-2 or TRBV6-3 and TRBJ2-1; D may be TRBD2 (7 bases). The CDR3 extends over 15 amino acids. V was clipped by 6 bases and J by 10 bases, with 22 bases between them. Germline lookup yields CDR1 MNHEY and CDR2 SVGEGT. The CDR3 coding sequence is TGTGCCAGCAGCCTTACCCTATCGGGGGGCGCCGAGCAGTTCTTC. This sequence encodes CASSLTLSGGAEQFF.

In its sample, this clonotype was seen a few times. The chain couples TRBV10-3 to TRBJ2-4, with a weak D call TRBD1 (6 bases). The length of the CDR3 is 12 residues. Trimming pared 8 bases from V and 6 bases from J, leaving 11 bases between. CDR1 is ENHRY and CDR2 is SYGVKD in the germline V gene. The CDR3 sequence is CAIAADRNIQYF. CDR3 sequence (DNA): TGTGCCATCGCCGCGGACAGAAACATTCAGTACTTC.

This rearrangement joins TRBV20-1 to TRBJ2-1; TRBD2 matches 11 bases. The trim removed 5 bases at V and 7 bases at J, leaving 10 bases unmatched. Germline V gene lookup returns CDR1 DFQATT and CDR2 SNEGSKA (reference sequence). This CDR3 region has 15 residues. The CDR3, as DNA: TGCAGTGCTCCAATCGGGACTAGCGGAGGGAATGAGCAGTTCTTC. Translating gives CSAPIGTSGGNEQFF.

The gene calls are TRBV20-1 and TRBJ2-5; TRBD2 matches at 7 bases. The tail of the sequence fits TRBJ2-7 better, so the J call may be wrong. The CDR3 sequence is 13 residues long. Germline assignment: CDR1 DFQATT and CDR2 SNEGSKA (reference sequence). The chain's CDR3 is CSAGEGILYEQYF. CDR3 in DNA: TGCAGTGCTGGGGAGGGGATCCTCTACGAGCAGTACTTC.

The chain recombines TRBV15 with TRBJ2-1, with a possible D match to TRBD1 (5 bases). With 0 bases removed from V and 0 bases from J, the gap between germline ends came to 6 bases. The CDR3 totals 15 residues. Germline-derived CDR1 and CDR2 are LNHNV and YYDKDF (reference sequence). The CDR3 nucleotides read TGTGCCACCAGCAGAGAAGGGGACTCCTACAATGAGCAGTTCTTC. It codes for CATSREGDSYNEQFF.

The chain has TRBV20-1 and TRBJ2-1; TRBD2 matches at 13 bases. V was pared by 6 bases and J by 9 bases, with 8 bases of the junction left unmatched. CDR1 DFQATT and CDR2 SNEGSKA come from the germline V gene (reference sequence). This CDR3 region has 14 residues. The CDR3 region has the DNA TGCAGTGCAACTAGCGGGGGGGCGGTTGGTGAGCAGTTCTTC. It encodes CSATSGGAVGEQFF.

The rearrangement uses TRBV18 and TRBJ2-2; 8 nucleotides align to TRBD2. Germline CDR1 reads KGHSH; CDR2 reads LQKENI. The CDR3 length is 16 residues. Unmatched junction bases numbered 3, after V lost 2 bases and J lost 1 base. The CDR3 DNA sequence: TGTGCCAGCTCACCATCGACTAGCGTGAACACCGGGGAGCTGTTTTTT. Amino acids: CASSPSTSVNTGELFF. The full variable domain, with the rest looked up from reference TRBV18 and TRBJ2-2, is NAGVMQNPRHLVRRRGQEARLRCSPMKGHSHVYWYRQLPEEGLKFMVYLQKENIIDESGMPKERFSAEFPKEGPSILRIQQVVRGDSAAYFCASSPSTSVNTGELFFGEGSRLTVL.

The chain employs TRBV29-1 and TRBJ2-2; 8 nucleotides line up with TRBD2. The length of the CDR3 is 14 residues. J lost 0 bases, V lost 7 bases, and 4 bases had no gene match. Germline V gene lookup returns CDR1 SQVTM and CDR2 ANQGSEA. Here the CDR3 reads CSGGGFPNTGELFF. DNA of the CDR3: TGCAGCGGCGGGGGGTTCCCGAACACCGGGGAGCTGTTTTTT.

The chain employs TRBV20-1 and TRBJ1-2, with 10 bases fitting TRBD1. This CDR3 spans 14 amino acids. From germline, CDR1 is DFQATT and CDR2 SNEGSKA (reference sequence). J was trimmed by 8 bases and V by 5 bases; bases with no gene match: 11. CDR3 loop: CSAPVGDRGKGYTF. The CDR3 bases are TGCAGTGCTCCTGTCGGGGACAGGGGAAAAGGCTACACCTTC.

The chain employs TRBV20-1 and TRBJ1-2, with TRBD1 matching 9 bases. Unmatched junction bases numbered 8, after V lost 8 bases and J lost 4 bases. Germline V gene sequence: CDR1 DFQATT, CDR2 SNEGSKA (reference sequence). The CDR3 loop spans 13 amino acids. The CDR3 region has the DNA TGCAGTTCAACTGACAGGGGGATCTATGGCTACACCTTC. This sequence encodes CSSTDRGIYGYTF.

V gene TRBV12-3 or TRBV12-4 combines with J gene TRBJ2-3; 13 bases map to TRBD2. Germline trimming cut 6 bases from V and 7 bases from J; bases unmatched to any gene: 4. This CDR3 has 14 amino acids. The CDR3, as DNA: TGTGCCAGCAGCACAGGGACTAGCGGGAATACGCAGTATTTT. Translating it yields CASSTGTSGNTQYF.

The rearrangement uses TRBV5-1 and TRBJ2-7, with D tentatively TRBD2 (6 bases). Deletions cut 2 bases from V and 7 bases from J, with 19 bases between. This CDR3 region has 15 residues. CDR1 and CDR2 from the germline V gene are SGHRS and YFSETQ. The CDR3 loop reads CASSLSGTAELEQYF. The CDR3 DNA reads TGCGCCAGCAGCTTATCCGGGACTGCCGAATTGGAGCAGTACTTC.

The J gene is TRBJ2-5, the V gene TRBV20-1, with 9 positions matching TRBD2. The CDR3 covers 14 residues. Per germline, CDR1 DFQATT and CDR2 SNEGSKA (reference sequence). V shed 3 bases and J 3 bases; nucleotides not matched to a gene: 5. CDR3 region: CSASLAGPKETQYF. Here the CDR3 DNA reads TGCAGTGCTAGCCTAGCGGGACCTAAAGAGACCCAGTACTTC.

The chain has TRBV20-1 and TRBJ2-4; D tentatively fits TRBD1 or TRBD2 (6 bases each). V was shortened by 6 bases and J by 8 bases, with 17 bases between the two germline ends. From germline, CDR1 is DFQATT and CDR2 SNEGSKA (reference sequence). CDR3 length: 13 amino acids. This CDR3 is CSATRRRGHIQYF. The CDR3 coding sequence is TGCAGTGCCACTAGGCGTCGGGGGCACATTCAGTACTTC.

The chain carries TRBV5-1 and TRBJ1-1; the D is unclear. In germline, CDR1 is SGHRS, CDR2 YFSETQ. Trimming took off 2 bases at V and 2 bases at J, with 10 bases between the two ends. This CDR3 comprises 14 residues. The CDR3 DNA sequence: TGCGCCAGCAGCTTCGATGGGAGTAACACTGAAGCTTTCTTT. Translated, it gives CASSFDGSNTEAFF.

The CDR3 sequence: CASSFSIGESYEQYF. In nucleotides, the CDR3 is TGTGCCAGCAGTTTCAGTATAGGGGAATCCTACGAGCAGTACTTC. This rearrangement joins TRBV12-3 or TRBV12-4 to TRBJ2-7; the D gene is possibly TRBD1 (5 bases). V lost 3 bases to trimming and J lost 1 base, with 13 bases between them. The CDR3 spans 15 residues.

The V gene is TRBV6-7, the J gene TRBJ2-7, with D hard to call. TRBV6-7 is sorted into the ORF group, with uncertain function. CDR3 length: 11 residues. The V and J ends lost 6 bases and 6 bases respectively, with 9 bases between them. The CDR3, as DNA: TGTGCCAGCAGCCGAAATTCCGAGCAGTACTTC. Amino acids: CASSRNSEQYF.